This T cell receptor beta chain was identified during a study of cytomegalovirus exposure and HLA in healthy donors. PCR primers comprised 60 Vbeta and 13 Jbeta primers. Profiling relied on immunoSEQ multiplex PCR, and the TCRdb table lists in-frame clones only, not all of them. This sample has around 180,000 clones, with around 82% found just once. This clone was seen a few times. Its antigen is not identified. Overall study results and limits: The study assumed roughly uniform donor sequencing depth for presence/absence analyses. Fewer N-insertions than the approximately 610-donor mean were reportedly shown by an Asian-associated ancestry cluster in a later analysis. The study found most TCR sequences rare, yet found some public TCRs in many donors. As a later analysis showed, a missense DCLRE1C variant was linked to trimming of TCR beta V- and J-genes.

Trimming cost V 0 bases and J 2 bases, with 7 bases left between them. This CDR3 is built from 15 residues. Looked up from germline, CDR1 is ENHRY and CDR2 is SYGVKD. V gene TRBV10-3 combines with J gene TRBJ1-4; D may be TRBD1 (6 bases). The sequencing input was PBMCs. The origin of this receptor is a woman between 50 and 59 years old in good health and CMV-seropositive. Written as DNA, the CDR3 is TGTGCCATCAGTGAGTCCGACAGGACTAATGAAAAACTGTTTTTT. Translated: CAISESDRTNEKLFF.